This TCR beta chain was captured by sequencing in a study of early T cells in non-severe SARS-CoV-2 infection. TCRdb analysed the 5' RACE reads with MiXCR anew, one entry per CDR3 protein. The sample lists about 77,000 distinct CDR3 sequences; 5% were seen once. Study-wide points: The matching step, a VDJdb search, favored anti-spike CD8 responses and missed private and CD4 specificities.

The V gene's germline CDR1 is LGHNA and CDR2 YNFKEQ. V shed 0 bases and J shed 5 bases, with 14 bases lying between them. The CDR3 loop spans 15 amino acids. A note on this clonotype: Its antigen is unknown.

V and J are TRBV4-2 and TRBJ2-7, with D unresolved. The source is an adult who was a healthcare worker with PCR-confirmed SARS-CoV-2 infection or an uninfected control (not recorded which). The specimen was whole blood, collected at baseline. The CDR3 coding sequence is TGTGCCAGCAGCCAAGAGGCTCCCACGGCCCACGAGCAGTACTTC. Protein sequence: CASSQEAPTAHEQYF.